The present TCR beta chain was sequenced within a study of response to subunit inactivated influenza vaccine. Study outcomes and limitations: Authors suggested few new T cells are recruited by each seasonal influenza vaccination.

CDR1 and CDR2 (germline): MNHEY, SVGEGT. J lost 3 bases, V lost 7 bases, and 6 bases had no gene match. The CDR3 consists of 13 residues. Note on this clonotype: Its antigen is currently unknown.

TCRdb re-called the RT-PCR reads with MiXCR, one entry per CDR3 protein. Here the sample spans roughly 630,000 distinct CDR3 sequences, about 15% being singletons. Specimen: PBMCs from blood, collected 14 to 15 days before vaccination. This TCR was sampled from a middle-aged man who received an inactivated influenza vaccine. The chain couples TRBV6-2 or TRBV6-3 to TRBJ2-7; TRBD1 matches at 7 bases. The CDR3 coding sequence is TGTGCCAGCAAGCACAGGGGAATCTACGAGCAGTACTTC. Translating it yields CASKHRGIYEQYF.